These 21 T cell receptor gamma chains share one sample of origin, sequenced in a study of gamma-delta chains in newborns, infants, children. TCRdb re-called the reads with CATT. Of 1,100 or so gamma-chain clones in the sample, approximately 35% were seen once. The sample consisted of blood. These receptors were taken from a child who was a newborn, infant or young child, either healthy, febrile or measles-vaccinated (not recorded which).

V is TRGV8 and J is TRGJ1 or TRGJ2. No J gene was available from TCRdb, and it was assigned here by a germline match of the DNA. V shed 12 bases, J shed 12 bases, and the junction held 17 bases outside the gene matches. The CDR3 is made up of 11 amino acids. Germline V gives CDR1 VENAVY, CDR2 YDSYNSRV. CDR3 nucleotide sequence: TGTGCCGCCGGGGATAAATACAGGAAACTCTTT. It encodes CAAGDKYRKLF.

Regarding this clone: This same CDR3 is encoded by further DNA sequences in the sample. No J gene was called, and the V gene is TRGV9. This CDR3 contains 15 residues. The germline V gene encodes CDR1 GITISATS and CDR2 ISYDGTV (reference sequence). The CDR3 DNA sequence: TGTGCCTTGTGGGAGCTCGAATCCGGGGCCTATAAGAAACTATTT. This translates into CALWELESGAYKKLF.

With respect to this clone: Different DNA sequences within this sample yield the same CDR3. CDR3 in amino acids: CALWEVHYKKLF. CDR3 in DNA: TGTGCCTTGTGGGAGGTGCACTATAAGAAACTCTTT. This rearrangement joins TRGV9 to TRGJ1 or TRGJ2. TCRdb leaves out the J gene; it was filled in here by matching the DNA to germline. Germline loops: CDR1 GITISATS, CDR2 ISYDGTV (reference sequence). The CDR3 runs to 12 residues. J lost 7 bases, V lost 0 bases, and 3 bases had no gene match.

Comments on this clone: Since a far larger clone is one base different, this is likely a read error. The chain couples TRGV8 to TRGJP1. TCRdb does not report a J gene; here it was assigned by matching the DNA to germline references. The CDR3 totals 13 residues. Germline V gene sequence: CDR1 VENAVY, CDR2 YDSYNSRV. In DNA, the CDR3 is TGTGCCACCTGGGATACCACTGGTTGGATCAAGATATTT. Protein: CATWDTTGWIKIF.

This chain joins TRGV5P and TRGJ1 or TRGJ2. Assignment of the J gene here rests on matching the DNA to germline, because TCRdb gives none. TRGV5P is annotated as a pseudogene. The CDR3 contains 12 residues. CDR3 sequence: CATWCDYYKKLF. CDR3 bases: TGTGCCACCTGGTGCGATTATTATAAGAAACTCTTT.

This clone was seen more than once but under ten times. The chain carries TRGV9 and TRGJ1 or TRGJ2. TCRdb does not report a J gene; here it was assigned by matching the DNA to germline references. Germline trimming cut 0 bases from V and 4 bases from J; bases unmatched to any gene: 3. Germline V gene data show CDR1 as GITISATS and CDR2 as ISYDGTV (reference sequence). This CDR3 is built from 13 residues. The CDR3 loop is CALWEVMYYKKLF. In DNA, the CDR3 is TGTGCCTTGTGGGAGGTGATGTATTATAAGAAACTCTTT.

Comment on this clone: The likely explanation is a read error, given a far larger clone one base away. The same CDR3 is also encoded by other DNA sequences in this sample. This chain connects TRGV9 to TRGJP. In the absence of a J gene in TCRdb, the DNA was matched to germline to assign it here. The germline gives CDR1 GITISATS, CDR2 ISYDGTV (reference sequence). The V gene end was trimmed by 2 bases and the J gene end by 6 bases; junction bases not matched to a gene: 1. The CDR3 is made up of 15 amino acids. The CDR3 reads CALWEAELGKKIKVF. The CDR3 nucleotides are TGTGCCTTGTGGGAGGCAGAGTTGGGCAAAAAAATCAAGGTATTT.

Comment on this clone: Distinct nucleotide sequences in the sample also encode this CDR3. The chain joins TRGV9 to TRGJP. No J gene is reported in TCRdb; it was inferred here by comparing the DNA with germline. Trimming at V came to 1 base and at J to 3 bases, leaving 3 bases not matched to a gene. The CDR3 is 17 residues long. CDR1 is GITISATS, CDR2 ISYDGTV, per germline (reference sequence). CDR3 nucleotide sequence: TGTGCCTTGTGGGAGGTCCCGCAAGAGTTGGGCAAAAAAATCAAGGTATTT. Its protein is CALWEVPQELGKKIKVF.

Comments on this clone: The protein here is the DNA translation, as the TCRdb protein differs from it at residue 7. The chain links TRGV9 to TRGJP. Germline matching of the DNA provided the J gene here, since TCRdb leaves it blank. Germline CDR1 and CDR2: GITISATS and ISYDGTV (reference sequence). J lost 5 bases, V lost 3 bases, and 4 bases had no gene match. The CDR3 is 16 residues long. The CDR3 DNA sequence: TGTGCCTTGTGGGAGACCAAAGAGTTGGGCAAAAAAATCAAGGTATTT. Translation: CALWETKELGKKIKVF.

As to this clone: The same CDR3 also results from other DNA sequences found in this sample. The rearrangement uses TRGV9 and TRGJP. The J gene is absent in TCRdb and was assigned here via DNA matching to germline. Unmatched junction bases numbered 5, after V lost 2 bases and J lost 4 bases. Germline lookup yields CDR1 GITISATS and CDR2 ISYDGTV (reference sequence). The CDR3 sequence is 17 residues long. The chain's CDR3 is CALWEGRQELGKKIKVF. The CDR3 region has the DNA TGTGCCTTGTGGGAGGGCAGACAAGAGTTGGGCAAAAAAATCAAGGTATTT.

This clone ranks as large (0.1 to 1%). A far larger clone differs by one base, so this is likely a read error. The rearrangement uses TRGV9 and TRGJP. This CDR3 is built from 16 residues. Germline CDR1 reads GITISATS; CDR2 reads ISYDGTV (reference sequence). Trimming took 0 bases from V and 7 from J; bases not matched to a gene: 3. As DNA, the CDR3 is TGTGCCTTGTGGGAGGTGCACGAGTTGGGCAAAAAAATCAAGGTATTT. It translates to CALWEVHELGKKIKVF.

Worth noting for this clone: A read error likely explains why the TCRdb protein, taken from a much larger clone, differs from this DNA's translation at residue 7; the protein shown is translated from the DNA. The same CDR3 arises from other DNA sequences in this sample as well. V gene TRGV9 combines with J gene TRGJP. No J gene is reported in TCRdb; it was inferred here by comparing the DNA with germline. This CDR3 spans 16 amino acids. V gave up 1 base and J gave up 7 bases; unmatched junction bases: 4. Germline assignment: CDR1 GITISATS and CDR2 ISYDGTV (reference sequence). CDR3 coding DNA: TGTGCCTTGTGGGAGGTAGCGGAGTTGGGCAAAAAAATCAAGGTATTT. Translation: CALWEVAELGKKIKVF.

The genes are TRGV9 and TRGJP. TCRdb gives no J gene; it was assigned here by matching the DNA to germline. V shed 3 bases and J 9 bases; nucleotides not matched to a gene: 8. The CDR3 runs to 16 residues. In germline, CDR1 is GITISATS, CDR2 ISYDGTV (reference sequence). CDR3 nucleotide sequence: TGTGCCTTGTGGGAGCCCCGGGGGTTGGGCAAAAAAATCAAGGTATTT. This gives the protein CALWEPRGLGKKIKVF.

In its sample, this clone was seen a few times. At one of its ends the junction is not consistent with the germline gene, which may arise from a read error. The chain joins TRGV9 to TRGJP. Per germline, CDR1 GITISATS and CDR2 ISYDGTV (reference sequence). The CDR3 is made up of 15 amino acids. The CDR3 region is CALWDQGLGKKIKVF. CDR3 bases: TGTGCCTTGTGGGACCAAGGGTTGGGCAAAAAAATCAAGGTATTT.

The table lists this clone with a few counts. At one end the junction does not follow the germline gene, possibly because of a read error. V gene TRGV9 combines with J gene TRGJP. Germline matching of the DNA provided the J gene here, since TCRdb leaves it blank. The V gene's germline CDR1 is GITISATS and CDR2 ISYDGTV (reference sequence). The CDR3 sequence is 17 residues long. CDR3 sequence reads: CALWEVLPELGKKIKVF. The CDR3 region has the DNA TGTGCCTTGTGGGAGGTGTTGCCAGAGCTGGGCAAAAAAATCAAGGTATTT.

On this clone itself: This likely traces to a read error, being one base from a far larger clone. J is TRGJP1 and V is TRGV8. TCRdb records no J gene; here it was assigned by comparing the DNA to germline. The CDR3 has 13 amino acids. The germline V gene encodes CDR1 VENAVY and CDR2 YDSYNSRV. Here the CDR3 DNA reads TGTGCCACCTGGGATACCACTGTTTGGTTCAAGATATTT. This encodes CATWDTTVWFKIF.

Only a few counts were recorded for this clone. The chain has TRGV9 and TRGJP. The J gene was not available in TCRdb and was assigned here by matching the DNA to germline segments. V lost 0 bases, J lost 6 bases, and 8 bases stayed unmatched. The length of the CDR3 is 18 residues. CDR1 is GITISATS and CDR2 is ISYDGTV in the germline V gene (reference sequence). CDR3 amino acids: CALWEVRLLELGKKIKVF. CDR3 nucleotides: TGTGCCTTGTGGGAGGTGAGGTTACTAGAGTTGGGCAAAAAAATCAAGGTATTT.

With respect to this clone: The sample contains more than one DNA sequence encoding this CDR3. The chain joins TRGV9 to TRGJP. The J gene, not given by TCRdb, was assigned here from a germline match of the nucleotide sequence. CDR3 size: 17 residues. Trimming cost V 0 bases and J 7 bases; bases outside gene matches: 6. Germline CDR1 GITISATS, CDR2 ISYDGTV (reference sequence). The CDR3 reads CALWEVRGELGKKIKVF. CDR3 nucleotide sequence: TGTGCCTTGTGGGAGGTGCGTGGTGAGTTGGGCAAAAAAATCAAGGTATTT.

Concerning this clone: An end of the junction does not agree with germline; a read error may underlie this. J is TRGJP and V is TRGV9. TCRdb gives no J gene; it was assigned here by matching the DNA to germline. The CDR3 is 18 amino acids. From germline, CDR1 is GITISATS and CDR2 ISYDGTV (reference sequence). CDR3: CALWEVHQAEVGKKIKVF. The DNA of the CDR3 is TGTGCCTTGTGGGAGGTGCATCAGGCAGAGGTGGGCAAAAAAATCAAGGTATTT.

A few counts support this clone. A much larger clonotype is one base distant, so this may be a read error. The same CDR3 arises from other DNA sequences in this sample as well. This chain links TRGV9 with TRGJP. Germline CDR1 is GITISATS and CDR2 is ISYDGTV (reference sequence). This CDR3 is 15 amino acids long. The CDR3 loop is CALWEVELGKKIKVF. The CDR3 DNA reads as TGTGCATTGTGGGAGGTAGAGTTGGGCAAAAAAATCAAGGTATTT.

This clone ranks as large. At the DNA level, this CDR3 is encoded by other sequences in the same sample as well. The gene calls are TRGV9 and TRGJP. The germline gives CDR1 GITISATS, CDR2 ISYDGTV (reference sequence). The CDR3 is 14 amino acids. With 2 bases clipped from V and 8 bases from J, the junction kept 0 bases outside the gene matches. Here the CDR3 DNA reads TGTGCCTTGTGGGAGGAGTTGGGCAAAAAAATCAAGGTATTT. Its translation is CALWEELGKKIKVF.